This T cell receptor beta chain stems from a study of a mutant IDH1 vaccine in newly diagnosed glioma. Sequencing was performed with immunoSEQ multiplex PCR; in TCRdb, only in-frame clones are kept and a portion is missing. The data contain 25,000 to 30,000 clones, approximately 80% of them singletons. With respect to this clone: As yet, its antigen is unknown. A read error may produce the germline difference seen at one junction end.

The CDR3 contains 12 residues. Germline assignment: CDR1 SGHVS and CDR2 FNYEAQ. Time point denoted: week 23, last vaccination. Doses comprised 300 ug of mutant IDH1 20-mer peptide each, plus topical imiquimod. The sample was PBMCs, taken from a glioma patient whose treatment included an IDH1 peptide vaccine. J is TRBJ2-5 and V is TRBV7-6; either TRBD1 or TRBD2 may supply D (5 bases each). The clonotype originates from a woman aged 18-29 years with glioma. This chain's CDR3 is CASSLGGDVMDF. The CDR3 nucleotides are TGTGCCAGCAGCTTAGGAGGGGATGTGATGGACTTC.